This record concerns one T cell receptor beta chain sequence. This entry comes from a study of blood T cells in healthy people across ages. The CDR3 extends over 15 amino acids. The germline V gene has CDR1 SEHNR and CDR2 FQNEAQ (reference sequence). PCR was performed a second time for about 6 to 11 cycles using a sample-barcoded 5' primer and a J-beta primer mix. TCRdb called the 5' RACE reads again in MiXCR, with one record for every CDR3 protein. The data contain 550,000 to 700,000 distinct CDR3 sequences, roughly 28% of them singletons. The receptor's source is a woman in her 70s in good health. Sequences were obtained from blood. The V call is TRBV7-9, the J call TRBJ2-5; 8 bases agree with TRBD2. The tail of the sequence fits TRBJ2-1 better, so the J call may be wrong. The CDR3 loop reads CASSPKRGPYNEQFF. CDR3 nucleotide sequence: TGTGCCAGCAGCCCCAAGCGGGGGCCCTACAATGAGCAGTTCTTC.